Listed below are T cell receptor beta chains from one sample, sequenced in a study of T cells after yellow fever vaccination. TCRdb passed the 5' RACE reads through MiXCR, listing each CDR3 protein once. The sample records 450,000 to 650,000 distinct CDR3 sequences, around an eighth being singletons. The source material was PBMCs, sampled on the day of the yellow fever booster vaccination. The origin of the receptors is a man aged 30 to 39 who received the YFV17D yellow fever vaccine. Both conserved end residues are part of each CDR3. The order of the fields is J gene, V gene, clone size, D gene, CDR3 protein, CDR3 DNA. A D gene is named only where the DNA matches it firmly. Not every row has a clone size; where given, it reads once, few, many or a size class.

>TRBJ2-7|TRBV21-1|-|-
CASFYGRVREQYF
TGTGCCAGCTTTTACGGGAGAGTTAGGGAGCAGTACTTC
>TRBJ1-2|TRBV3-1|many|-
CASSQRTRYGYTF
TGTGCCAGCAGCCAACGAACCAGATATGGCTACACCTTC
>TRBJ2-7|TRBV20-1|-|TRBD2
CSAPPRLHSGSNEQYF
TGCAGTGCTCCCCCTCGTTTACATAGCGGGAGCAACGAGCAGTACTTC
>TRBJ2-7|TRBV5-1|few|-
CASSLDGRHTPYEQYF
TGCGCCAGCAGCTTGGACGGGCGCCACACGCCCTACGAGCAGTACTTC
>TRBJ2-7|TRBV27|-|TRBD2
CASSLSYLAGSYEQYF
TGTGCCAGCAGTTTATCGTATCTAGCGGGCTCCTACGAGCAGTACTTC
>TRBJ2-2|TRBV10-3|-|-
CAIARGTDTGELFF
TGTGCCATCGCGCGGGGAACAGACACCGGGGAGCTGTTTTTT
>TRBJ2-3|TRBV6-7|few|TRBD1
CASIGCRDRGWTDTQYF
TGTGCCAGCATCGGATGCCGGGACAGGGGTTGGACAGATACGCAGTATTTT
>TRBJ2-7|TRBV12-5|-|-
CASGLQVPYEQYF
TGTGCTAGTGGTCTCCAGGTCCCCTACGAGCAGTACTTC
>TRBJ2-1|TRBV20-1|few|-
CSAIPDLDNEQFF
TGCAGTGCTATCCCGGACTTAGACAATGAGCAGTTCTTC
>TRBJ1-4|TRBV5-1|-|TRBD1
CASKSRDSVNEKLFF
TGCGCCAGTAAATCGAGGGACAGCGTCAATGAAAAACTGTTTTTT
>TRBJ1-4|TRBV4-3|many|TRBD1
CASSQRTGSGSEKLFF
TGCGCCAGCAGCCAGAGGACAGGGTCTGGGAGTGAAAAACTGTTTTTT
>TRBJ1-1|TRBV29-1|-|-
CSVEDARQGKAFF
TGCAGCGTTGAAGATGCGCGGCAGGGGAAAGCTTTCTTT
>TRBJ2-1|TRBV21-1|few|-
CASSKRGRLAELETYNEQFF
TGTGCCAGCAGCAAAAGGGGGAGACTAGCGGAACTTGAAACCTACAATGAGCAGTTCTTC
>TRBJ2-5|TRBV3-1|few|-
CASSQGRNQETQYF
TGTGCCAGCAGCCAAGGGAGGAACCAAGAGACCCAGTACTTC
>TRBJ2-5|TRBV10-3|few|-
CAIRPGLQETQYF
TGTGCCATCAGGCCGGGATTGCAAGAGACCCAGTACTTC
>TRBJ1-1|TRBV7-9|many|-
CASSLGPRNTEAFF
TGTGCCAGCAGCTTAGGGCCGAGGAACACTGAAGCTTTCTTT
>TRBJ2-3|TRBV6-5|few|TRBD1
CASSYLRDRTGTDTQYF
TGTGCCAGCAGTTACCTCCGGGACAGGACCGGCACAGATACGCAGTATTTT
>TRBJ1-5|TRBV6-1|-|TRBD1
CASSQTRDRGLFNNQPQHF
TGTGCCAGCAGTCAAACCCGGGACAGGGGGCTTTTCAACAATCAGCCCCAGCATTTT
>TRBJ2-3|TRBV7-2|-|-
CASSSTWDLDTQYF
TGTGCCAGCAGCTCTACCTGGGACTTAGATACGCAGTATTTT
>TRBJ2-3|TRBV18|-|-
CASSPSMGLTQGDTQYF
TGTGCCAGCTCACCATCGATGGGTTTAACCCAGGGAGATACGCAGTATTTT
>TRBJ2-1|TRBV7-2|-|-
CASSLVSRSSYNEQFF
TGTGCCAGCAGCTTAGTCTCGCGGAGCTCCTACAATGAGCAGTTCTTC
>TRBJ2-1|TRBV5-1|few|-
CASSGLLWDNEQFF
TGCGCCAGCAGTGGCCTTTTATGGGACAATGAGCAGTTCTTC
>TRBJ2-5|TRBV19|-|TRBD1
CASSTAQGETQYF
TGTGCCAGTAGTACGGCACAGGGGGAGACCCAGTACTTC
>TRBJ2-1|TRBV28|-|TRBD2
CASSLASGSPYNEQFF
TGTGCCAGCAGTTTAGCTAGCGGGAGCCCCTACAATGAGCAGTTCTTC
>TRBJ2-1|TRBV27|few|TRBD2
CASSLVTSGRDEQFF
TGTGCCAGCAGTTTAGTGACTAGCGGGAGGGACGAGCAGTTCTTC
>TRBJ2-6|TRBV12-3/TRBV12-4|many|-
CASSLRQGPSGANVLTF
TGTGCCAGCAGTTTAAGGCAGGGCCCCTCTGGGGCCAACGTCCTGACTTTC